The present entry profiles one TCR beta chain with its context. Its antigen remains unknown. These data are taken from a study of shared clonotypes between healthy human individuals. Study-level points and caveats: Generally, naive subsets came out with larger estimated richness than memory subsets.

This CDR3 contains 16 residues. Trimming stripped 3 bases from V and 1 base from J, with 12 bases between. Germline CDR1 is KGHSH and CDR2 is LQKENI. Assay used: immunoSEQ multiplex PCR; TCRdb lists only in-frame clones, some missing. The sample lists approximately 1,500,000 clones, approximately 98% seen once, with roughly 0.42% in the top ten. This sequence joins TRBV18 and TRBJ2-2; no reliable D call. The sample comprised naive CD4+ T cells sorted from blood. The subset is: CD45RA+ positively selected. This TCR was recovered from a man younger than 40 in good health. The CDR3: CASSPREERNTGELFF. As DNA, the CDR3 is TGTGCCAGCTCACCTCGCGAAGAAAGGAACACCGGGGAGCTGTTTTTT.